This TCR beta chain is drawn from a study of cytomegalovirus exposure and HLA in healthy donors (dated 2017 in TCRdb). About the study as a whole: An earlier analysis of roughly 610 of the donors reported approximately 260 Gb of sequence data and 117 million unique TCR beta sequences obtained from roughly 180 million T cells. To predict cytomegalovirus infection status, the study combined high-throughput TCR immunosequencing, statistical association of individual TCRs with disease status, and machine learning. The later analysis used no new phenotypic data to find candidate immune exposures, relying instead on TCR beta sequences and their occurrence across donors. Genome-wide SNP genotypes for about 65% of the 666 donors were used in a later genetic analysis, which treated that subset as a discovery cohort. Both class I and class II loci were covered by HLA typing, at four-digit resolution. An earlier analysis of 587 of the donors used high-throughput TCR beta sequencing to judge whether each TCR beta V gene segment behaved as functional or pseudogenic. To study patterns of TCR occurrence, a later analysis re-analyzed previously published TCR beta repertoires from just over 650 donors and added high-resolution HLA genotyping. Because of strong linkage in the cohort, roughly 5 DR-DQ haplotypes were treated as single units for association and clustering. All discovery cohort repertoires had been generated using a single sequencing platform. The number of donors typed differed by locus, with roughly 620-630 for A, B, C, DRB1 and DQB1, more than 500 for DQA1, 600 to 610 for DPA1, and about 450 for DPB1. The study aimed to test whether signatures of past pathogen exposure could be identified by cataloging public T cell receptors. Of the roughly 400 genotyped donors, about 80% fell in the genetic ancestry cluster associated with self-reported Caucasian donors. Using immunosequencing, the study profiled T cell repertoires from 666 subjects and related those repertoires to cytomegalovirus serostatus. Donor age, sex, ethnicity and CMV serostatus were compiled together with the repertoire data. Approximately 310 gigabases of sequencing data and 91 million or so unique TCR sequences made up an early release that covered under 750 HLA-typed donors. Besides the first cohort of hundreds of subjects, a separate validation cohort made up of 120 different subjects was used. Among 300 to 500 genotyped donors of the cohort, an average of approximately 220,000 unique TCR beta nucleotide sequences was sequenced per donor, of which 15% to 20% were non-productive. Broad study findings and their caveats: Correlated functional status among segregating V segments might reflect linkage disequilibrium, but an unknown experimental factor could not be ruled out. Roughly uniform sequencing depth across donors was assumed in presence/absence analyses, although this assumption may not hold. Because HLA typing was missing for some donors at each locus, association tests included only the typed subset. Immune exposure information for the cohort was limited to CMV serostatus. In a later analysis, HLA-associated TCR beta chains showed more clonal expansion and lower generation probabilities than non-associated chains that were equally common. A later genetic analysis reported fewer N-insertions in productive TCRs among donors in an Asian-associated ancestry cluster than the roughly 620-donor mean. A later analysis reported that several top co-occurrence clusters appeared linked to parvovirus B19, influenza, CMV and Epstein-Barr virus. According to a later analysis, most CMV-associated TCR beta chains appeared to be HLA-restricted, and the HLA associations seemed to be driven largely by CMV exposure. Cytomegalovirus status was reported to be diagnosed by the classifier with high specificity and sensitivity in both the original and validation cohorts. The 87-base-pair reads could not distinguish some IMGT-functional V segments, including TRBV6-2 and TRBV6-3, so those segments were excluded. Because counts were too low, approximately 18 rarely observed V segments, including chromosome 9 orphons, were excluded from the earlier analysis of some 540 of the donors. Strong co-occurrence of HLA alleles, especially DR and DQ, made assigning TCR associations to individual alleles difficult. An earlier analysis of roughly 570 of the donors showed that most TCR beta V segments appeared in productive rearrangements either about 87% or about 30% of the time, which broadly matched IMGT annotations. Three of the identified cytomegalovirus-associated TCR beta chains were confirmed in vitro to be specific for cytomegalovirus antigens. The sequencing pipeline was judged likely to have produced a cluster of highly shared sequence variants as a technical artifact. According to the authors, the approach could potentially be generalized to other disease states and immunological phenotypes. Most TCR sequences were seen in very few donors, while some public TCRs were found in many individuals. A total of about 180 TCR beta chains were listed by the study as associated with cytomegalovirus. Only TCR beta chains were sequenced in this cohort, and the absence of alpha or paired-chain data limited detectable features. V-gene and J-gene trimming of TCR beta chains was associated with a missense DCLRE1C variant in a later genetic analysis, and the association was replicated in an independent cohort. In a later analysis, over 15,000 TCR beta sequences were associated with specific HLA alleles at a false discovery rate of 0.05. A further reported finding was that TCR beta sequences accurately predicted the HLA-A and HLA-B alleles for most subjects in the first cohort. According to a later analysis, TCR association rates differed among HLA loci, with DRB1 alleles showing the most associated TCRs and HLA-C alleles showing the fewest.

This clone has more than one count but fewer than ten. Its antigen remains undetermined. Per-base qualities were not stored, and no clone one base away is much larger. Libraries were constructed by the immunoSEQ multiplex PCR assay. For the multiplex PCR, a mixture combining 60 forward primers for TCR Vbeta segments and 13 reverse primers for TCR Jbeta segments was used. A multiplex PCR assay on genomic DNA amplified the CDR3 region of rearranged TCR beta genes. The Illumina HiSeq System was used to sequence the amplified TCR beta libraries as 87-base-pair reads. The authors' analysis ran thus. A later analysis counted approximately 84 million unique TCR beta chains across the 666 repertoires, and some 11 million of these chains were shared by at least two donors. Raw reads were error-corrected and collapsed into unique sequences by a nearest-neighbor algorithm in which closely related sequences were merged to remove PCR and sequencing errors. V, D and J gene segments were assigned by aligning CDR3 sequences to IMGT reference sequences. For a sequence to be retained, a match of at least six nucleotides to both a V gene segment and a J gene segment was required. Rearrangements were classified as productive when the CDR3 lacked stop codons and remained in frame with V and J, and all other rearrangements were classified as non-productive. Following IMGT convention, CDR3 was defined as the stretch from the second conserved V-encoded cysteine up to the conserved J-encoded phenylalanine. The earlier analysis of 500 to 650 of the donors excluded any sequence lacking an unambiguous match to a single V gene segment. In an earlier analysis of 587 of the donors, V segments were called functional above 56.7% productive rearrangements and were called segregating when the between-donor standard deviation exceeded 5%. A statistical classification framework was built for diagnosing cytomegalovirus status from the catalog of TCR beta chain sequences. A later analysis assigned V and J genes by comparing TCR nucleotide sequences with IMGT/GENE-DB human TR gene sequences. A later analysis assigned CDR3 sequences and most-parsimonious VDJ recombination scenarios with the TCRdist pipeline. In a later analysis, each TCR beta chain was defined by its CDR3 amino acid sequence together with its V-gene family, and reads without a unique V-gene family were excluded. As a way to deal with suspected cross-contamination and a sequencing artifact, a later analysis dropped hundreds of nucleotide sequences that were highly shared and had low generation probability. In a later analysis, a clonal expansion index was calculated for each public chain from normalized within-repertoire ranks of inferred template counts. Generation probabilities in a later analysis came from a VDJ recombination model fitted to out-of-frame rearrangements, and those results were checked against IGoR. In a later analysis, hypergeometric tests were used to score TCR-TCR, TCR-HLA and TCR-CMV co-occurrence, with a repertoire-size bias correction applied to TCR pairs. In a later analysis, false discovery rates were estimated by permuting HLA or CMV assignments 20 times. In a later analysis, co-occurring TCRs were grouped using DBSCAN, and TCRdist sequence similarity was added for clustering within HLA-allele-positive subsets. Repertoires with fewer than 30,000 or more than 120,000 public chains were left out of co-occurrence clustering, as were about five repertoires with anomalous nucleotide sharing. Sourced from immuneACCESS, this table was stored by TCRdb with only in-frame sequences that have V and J called. A share of the clones is absent; for the studies checked, an unresolved V gene accounts for under half, and the remainder has no known explanation. For V, J and clone size, that table is used; D and trimming come from the DNA. A total of over 85,000 clones appear in this sample, about 80% of them only once. Of the sample, 1.5% to 2.5% is held by the ten largest clones.

Reading the germline V gene gives CDR1 MDHEN and CDR2 SYDVKM. Its CDR3 holds 13 amino acids, cysteine through phenylalanine. Of all the DNA, just the CDR3 is kept, 39 bases in frame from base 1. Trimming takes 8 bases from V and 3 bases from J, and the germline ends sit 13 bases apart. The cohort comprised approximately 700 healthy bone marrow donors. Cohort members were all nominally healthy when sampled, although unrecorded immune exposures were likely present. The donor tested CMV seronegative, placing the donor among the roughly 400 seronegative members of the cohort. Each donor provided a peripheral blood sample, and peripheral blood mononuclear cells were used for TCR beta sequencing. Genomic DNA was extracted from the blood cell samples with the Qiagen DNeasy Blood Extraction Kit.

The clonotype comes from a man between 40 and 49 years old in good health and CMV-seronegative. Sequencing was carried out using PBMCs. Rearrangement joined TRBV28 to TRBJ1-2; the D gene is unclear. The DNA sequence is TGTGCCAGCCAAGGATCTAGCTACTATGGCTACACCTTC. It translates as CASQGSSYYGYTF.